A selection of T cell receptor beta chains follows, all from one sample in a study of healthy donors' naive CD4 and CD8 T cells. TCRdb ran MiXCR on the reads and lists one entry per CDR3 protein. The sample comprises some 190,000 distinct CDR3 sequences, over 60% of which are singletons, and roughly 2.4% rests with the top ten. The source material was naive CD4+ and CD8+ T cells sorted from blood, pooled from several donors. The receptors come from a pool of human donors in good health; the sample pools cells from several healthy donors. CDR3s include the opening cysteine and the closing phenylalanine or tryptophan. The order of the fields is V gene, clone size, D gene, J gene, CDR3 DNA, CDR3 protein. A D gene is named only where the DNA matches it firmly. Only some rows state a clone size, as once, few, many or a class for expanded clones.

TRBV27	.	TRBD2	TRBJ2-2	TGTGCCAGCAGTTTTCGGGCTAGCGGGAGGGCGAACACCGGGGAGCTGTTTTTT	CASSFRASGRANTGELFF
TRBV6-2/TRBV6-3	.	.	TRBJ2-2	TGTGCCAGCAGTTACGGCAGGCAGTACAACACCGGGGAGCTGTTTTTT	CASSYGRQYNTGELFF
TRBV19	.	.	TRBJ2-5	TGTGCCACCGCTGGCCGCGAAGGGATCTTTGAGACCCAGTACTTC	CATAGREGIFETQYF
TRBV6-5	.	.	TRBJ2-7	TGTGCCATCAGTGAGGAAGAGAAGGGCTACGAGCAGTACTTC	CAISEEEKGYEQYF
TRBV27	medium-sized	TRBD2	TRBJ2-1	TGTGCCAGCAGTTTATATGCGGGAGTAACCTACAATGAGCAGTTCTTC	CASSLYAGVTYNEQFF
TRBV11-2	.	.	TRBJ2-1	TGTGCCAGCAGCTTCTCCCGGGGACCCGACAATGAGCAGTTCTTC	CASSFSRGPDNEQFF
TRBV4-3	.	.	TRBJ1-2	TGCGCCAGCAGCCAAGATTGGGCATACTATGGCTACACCTTC	CASSQDWAYYGYTF
TRBV6-1	.	.	TRBJ1-2	TGTGCCAGCACCGGGACAACCAACTATGGCTACACCTTC	CASTGTTNYGYTF
TRBV5-1	.	.	TRBJ2-7	TGCGCCAGCAGCGTTGACAGGACGAGCAACTACTACGAGCAGTACTTC	CASSVDRTSNYYEQYF
TRBV27	.	.	TRBJ1-2	TGTGCCAGCAAAATTCAGGCGCCCACCCCCGGGGGGCGAAGTGGCTACACCTTC	CASKIQAPTPGGRSGYTF
TRBV29-1	few	TRBD1	TRBJ2-7	TGCAGCGTTGGGACAGGCAGCTCCTACGAGCAGTACTTC	CSVGTGSSYEQYF
TRBV10-3	.	TRBD2	TRBJ2-3	TGTGCCGTCCGATCACTAGCGGGCACAGATACGCAGTATTTT	CAVRSLAGTDTQYF
TRBV30	.	.	TRBJ2-4	TGTGCCTGGGGCATCTCAGCCAAAAACATTCAGTACTTC	CAWGISAKNIQYF
TRBV29-1	.	.	TRBJ2-1	TGCAGCGTTGAACCCCTCTCCTACAATGAGCAGTTCTTC	CSVEPLSYNEQFF
TRBV29-1	.	.	TRBJ2-1	TGCAGCGTTGAGGGATCGAGCTCCTACAATGAACAGTTCTTC	CSVEGSSSYNEQFF